The 9 T cell receptor beta chains in this list originate from one sample, sequenced in a study of cytomegalovirus exposure and HLA in healthy donors. In the PCR, 60 Vbeta and 13 Jbeta primers were used. The assay was immunoSEQ multiplex PCR, and TCRdb's table has in-frame clones only and misses some. Among about 140,000 clones listed, about 80% were seen once. Sample: PBMCs. The source is a man in his forties in good health and CMV-seronegative.

This chain uses TRBV7-9 with TRBJ1-3; TRBD1 agrees at 8 bases. The V gene end was trimmed by 3 bases and the J gene end by 0 bases; junction bases not matched to a gene: 1. Germline V gene sequence: CDR1 SEHNR, CDR2 FQNEAQ (reference sequence). The CDR3 is made up of 15 amino acids. In DNA form, the CDR3 reads TGTGCCAGCAGCTTCGACAGGGGCTCTGGAAACACCATATATTTT. Its protein product is CASSFDRGSGNTIYF.

This rearrangement joins TRBV6-5 to TRBJ2-5; 8 positions match TRBD2. V was pared by 3 bases and J by 3 bases, with 6 bases of the junction left unmatched. Germline V lookup: CDR1 MNHEY, CDR2 SVGAGI. This CDR3 has 15 residues. CDR3 sequence reads: CASSYYFSGEETQYF. CDR3 in DNA: TGTGCCAGCAGTTATTATTTTAGCGGGGAAGAGACCCAGTACTTC.

The rearrangement joins TRBV7-2 to TRBJ2-1; 7 bases map to TRBD1. Germline CDR1 is SGHTA and CDR2 is FQGNSA. The trim removed 5 bases at V and 5 bases at J, leaving 12 bases unmatched. CDR3 size: 16 residues. CDR3 in amino acids: CASSRRQGISDNEQFF. The CDR3 bases are TGTGCCAGCAGCAGACGACAGGGTATATCTGACAATGAGCAGTTCTTC. The full variable domain, in which reference TRBV7-2 and TRBJ2-1 provide the parts outside the CDR3, is GAGVSQSPSNKVTEKGKDVELRCDPISGHTALYWYRQSLGQGLEFLIYFQGNSAPDKSGLPSDRFSAERTGGSVSTLTIQRTQQEDSAVYLCASSRRQGISDNEQFFGPGTRLTVL.

The chain recombines TRBV7-6 with TRBJ1-1, with 7 bases fitting TRBD1. The CDR3 loop spans 14 amino acids. V trimming: 5 bases; J trimming: 0 bases; junction bases outside the gene matches: 3. The germline V gene has CDR1 SGHVS and CDR2 FNYEAQ. For the CDR3, the DNA is TGTGCCAGCAGCCCCGGGACAGTGAACACTGAAGCTTTCTTT. It translates to CASSPGTVNTEAFF.

This chain joins TRBV9 and TRBJ2-3; the D is unclear. The CDR3 is 15 residues long. The V and J ends lost 4 bases and 0 bases respectively, with 12 bases between them. The germline gives CDR1 SGDLS, CDR2 YYNGEE. CDR3 bases: TGTGCCAGCAGCCGACTGATTGCTAGCACAGATACGCAGTATTTT. Residues: CASSRLIASTDTQYF.

The chain links TRBV5-4 to TRBJ1-6, with TRBD1 as a possible D gene (6 bases). The CDR3 runs 16 residues. CDR1 and CDR2 (germline): SGHNT, YYREEE (reference sequence). Trimming left V 0 bases short and J 13 bases short, with 20 bases between. In DNA, the CDR3 is TGTGCCAGCAGCTTGGAGTCCGGGACAACGTCTACGCCCCTCCACTTT. It codes for CASSLESGTTSTPLHF.

The chain combines TRBV2 with TRBJ1-5, with D possibly being TRBD1 (5 bases). Germline CDR1 and CDR2: SNHLY and FYNNEI. Deletions cut 6 bases from V and 0 bases from J, with 9 bases between. The CDR3 runs 14 residues. CDR3 sequence (DNA): TGTGCCAGCAGCCCGGGGGGTAGCAATCAGCCCCAGCATTTT. Translating it yields CASSPGGSNQPQHF.

A few counts support this clone. J is TRBJ1-3 and V is TRBV27, with a weak D call TRBD1 (6 bases). Trimming shortened V by 0 bases and J by 4 bases, and 13 bases separated the two germline ends. The CDR3 is 16 amino acids. Germline lookup yields CDR1 MNHEY and CDR2 SMNVEV (reference sequence). The CDR3 nucleotides are TGTGCCAGCAGTTTATCACCAGGGACAAGGGGAAACACCATATATTTT. This translates into CASSLSPGTRGNTIYF.

The CDR3 sequence: CASSYRPASGGAGLPDTQYF. In DNA form, the CDR3 reads TGTGCCAGCAGTTACCGCCCGGCGAGCGGGGGGGCCGGTCTCCCAGATACGCAGTATTTT. The chain carries TRBV28 and TRBJ2-3; 10 bases align to TRBD2. J gave up 4 bases and V 4 bases, and 20 bases lay outside the gene matches. The germline CDR1 and CDR2 sequences are MDHEN and SYDVKM. The CDR3 sequence is 20 residues long.